This TCR beta chain emerged from a study of blood T cell repertoires in COVID-19. Turning to the study itself: PBMCs, B-cell-depleted T cells, or T cells were the source of the cDNA or gDNA that made up the material.

This CDR3 has 16 amino acids. Trimming cost V 2 bases and J 6 bases, with 14 bases left between them. CDR1 and CDR2 from the germline V gene are LGHDT and YNNKEL (reference sequence). Per the original data handling: For nucleated cells, counts were estimated from reference gene primer amplification. Measured with immunoSEQ multiplex PCR; TCRdb has only the in-frame clones, and not every one. The V and J calls and clone size are taken from that table; D and trimming were inferred from the DNA. This table has 130,000 to 150,000 clones, 84% appearing once. The participants were between about 18 and 90 years old and came from roughly 24 US areas. Shortly before study entry, within 2 weeks, exposed participants had met a COVID-19 case.

This TCR was recovered from a woman between 45 and 60 years old who had been exposed to COVID-19. V usage is TRBV3-1 (or the pseudogene TRBV3-2) and J usage is TRBJ1-6, with D perhaps TRBD1 (5 bases). The specimen was PBMCs or T cells enriched from blood (not recorded which). The CDR3 coding sequence is TGTGCCAGCAGCCAATCCACCACCCAGGGTAATTCACCCCTCCACTTT. Translating gives CASSQSTTQGNSPLHF.